The T cell receptor beta chain under discussion was sequenced for a study of OX40 agonist ivuxolimab in advanced cancers. Points from the study as a whole: Some nonresponders additionally presented with little normalized T-cell clonal expansion.

Germline CDR1 reads SGHRS; CDR2 reads YFSETQ. This CDR3 has 22 amino acids. J was trimmed by 0 bases and V by 4 bases; bases with no gene match: 21. Sequenced by immunoSEQ multiplex PCR; TCRdb stores in-frame clones only, minus some. This repertoire shows 30,000 to 40,000 clones, roughly 80% found once; its top ten account for over 9.5%. Comments on this clone: Its target is unknown.

The material sequenced was CD4+ or CD8+ T cells sorted from blood, taken in a trial of the OX40 agonist ivuxolimab. V is TRBV5-1 and J is TRBJ1-5; 11 bases are shared with TRBD1. This TCR was recovered from an adult with an advanced solid tumor such as melanoma, head and neck, liver or kidney cancer. The CDR3 DNA reads as TGCGCCAGCAGCCACATATCCCCAACTAGGGACAGGGGGGGTTATAGCAATCAGCCCCAGCATTTT. This sequence encodes CASSHISPTRDRGGYSNQPQHF. Full variable domain (outside the CDR3, taken from reference TRBV5-1 and TRBJ1-5): KAGVTQTPRYLIKTRGQQVTLSCSPISGHRSVSWYQQTPGQGLQFLFEYFSETQRNKGNFPGRFSGRQFSNSRSEMNVSTLELGDSALYLCASSHISPTRDRGGYSNQPQHFGDGTRLSIL.